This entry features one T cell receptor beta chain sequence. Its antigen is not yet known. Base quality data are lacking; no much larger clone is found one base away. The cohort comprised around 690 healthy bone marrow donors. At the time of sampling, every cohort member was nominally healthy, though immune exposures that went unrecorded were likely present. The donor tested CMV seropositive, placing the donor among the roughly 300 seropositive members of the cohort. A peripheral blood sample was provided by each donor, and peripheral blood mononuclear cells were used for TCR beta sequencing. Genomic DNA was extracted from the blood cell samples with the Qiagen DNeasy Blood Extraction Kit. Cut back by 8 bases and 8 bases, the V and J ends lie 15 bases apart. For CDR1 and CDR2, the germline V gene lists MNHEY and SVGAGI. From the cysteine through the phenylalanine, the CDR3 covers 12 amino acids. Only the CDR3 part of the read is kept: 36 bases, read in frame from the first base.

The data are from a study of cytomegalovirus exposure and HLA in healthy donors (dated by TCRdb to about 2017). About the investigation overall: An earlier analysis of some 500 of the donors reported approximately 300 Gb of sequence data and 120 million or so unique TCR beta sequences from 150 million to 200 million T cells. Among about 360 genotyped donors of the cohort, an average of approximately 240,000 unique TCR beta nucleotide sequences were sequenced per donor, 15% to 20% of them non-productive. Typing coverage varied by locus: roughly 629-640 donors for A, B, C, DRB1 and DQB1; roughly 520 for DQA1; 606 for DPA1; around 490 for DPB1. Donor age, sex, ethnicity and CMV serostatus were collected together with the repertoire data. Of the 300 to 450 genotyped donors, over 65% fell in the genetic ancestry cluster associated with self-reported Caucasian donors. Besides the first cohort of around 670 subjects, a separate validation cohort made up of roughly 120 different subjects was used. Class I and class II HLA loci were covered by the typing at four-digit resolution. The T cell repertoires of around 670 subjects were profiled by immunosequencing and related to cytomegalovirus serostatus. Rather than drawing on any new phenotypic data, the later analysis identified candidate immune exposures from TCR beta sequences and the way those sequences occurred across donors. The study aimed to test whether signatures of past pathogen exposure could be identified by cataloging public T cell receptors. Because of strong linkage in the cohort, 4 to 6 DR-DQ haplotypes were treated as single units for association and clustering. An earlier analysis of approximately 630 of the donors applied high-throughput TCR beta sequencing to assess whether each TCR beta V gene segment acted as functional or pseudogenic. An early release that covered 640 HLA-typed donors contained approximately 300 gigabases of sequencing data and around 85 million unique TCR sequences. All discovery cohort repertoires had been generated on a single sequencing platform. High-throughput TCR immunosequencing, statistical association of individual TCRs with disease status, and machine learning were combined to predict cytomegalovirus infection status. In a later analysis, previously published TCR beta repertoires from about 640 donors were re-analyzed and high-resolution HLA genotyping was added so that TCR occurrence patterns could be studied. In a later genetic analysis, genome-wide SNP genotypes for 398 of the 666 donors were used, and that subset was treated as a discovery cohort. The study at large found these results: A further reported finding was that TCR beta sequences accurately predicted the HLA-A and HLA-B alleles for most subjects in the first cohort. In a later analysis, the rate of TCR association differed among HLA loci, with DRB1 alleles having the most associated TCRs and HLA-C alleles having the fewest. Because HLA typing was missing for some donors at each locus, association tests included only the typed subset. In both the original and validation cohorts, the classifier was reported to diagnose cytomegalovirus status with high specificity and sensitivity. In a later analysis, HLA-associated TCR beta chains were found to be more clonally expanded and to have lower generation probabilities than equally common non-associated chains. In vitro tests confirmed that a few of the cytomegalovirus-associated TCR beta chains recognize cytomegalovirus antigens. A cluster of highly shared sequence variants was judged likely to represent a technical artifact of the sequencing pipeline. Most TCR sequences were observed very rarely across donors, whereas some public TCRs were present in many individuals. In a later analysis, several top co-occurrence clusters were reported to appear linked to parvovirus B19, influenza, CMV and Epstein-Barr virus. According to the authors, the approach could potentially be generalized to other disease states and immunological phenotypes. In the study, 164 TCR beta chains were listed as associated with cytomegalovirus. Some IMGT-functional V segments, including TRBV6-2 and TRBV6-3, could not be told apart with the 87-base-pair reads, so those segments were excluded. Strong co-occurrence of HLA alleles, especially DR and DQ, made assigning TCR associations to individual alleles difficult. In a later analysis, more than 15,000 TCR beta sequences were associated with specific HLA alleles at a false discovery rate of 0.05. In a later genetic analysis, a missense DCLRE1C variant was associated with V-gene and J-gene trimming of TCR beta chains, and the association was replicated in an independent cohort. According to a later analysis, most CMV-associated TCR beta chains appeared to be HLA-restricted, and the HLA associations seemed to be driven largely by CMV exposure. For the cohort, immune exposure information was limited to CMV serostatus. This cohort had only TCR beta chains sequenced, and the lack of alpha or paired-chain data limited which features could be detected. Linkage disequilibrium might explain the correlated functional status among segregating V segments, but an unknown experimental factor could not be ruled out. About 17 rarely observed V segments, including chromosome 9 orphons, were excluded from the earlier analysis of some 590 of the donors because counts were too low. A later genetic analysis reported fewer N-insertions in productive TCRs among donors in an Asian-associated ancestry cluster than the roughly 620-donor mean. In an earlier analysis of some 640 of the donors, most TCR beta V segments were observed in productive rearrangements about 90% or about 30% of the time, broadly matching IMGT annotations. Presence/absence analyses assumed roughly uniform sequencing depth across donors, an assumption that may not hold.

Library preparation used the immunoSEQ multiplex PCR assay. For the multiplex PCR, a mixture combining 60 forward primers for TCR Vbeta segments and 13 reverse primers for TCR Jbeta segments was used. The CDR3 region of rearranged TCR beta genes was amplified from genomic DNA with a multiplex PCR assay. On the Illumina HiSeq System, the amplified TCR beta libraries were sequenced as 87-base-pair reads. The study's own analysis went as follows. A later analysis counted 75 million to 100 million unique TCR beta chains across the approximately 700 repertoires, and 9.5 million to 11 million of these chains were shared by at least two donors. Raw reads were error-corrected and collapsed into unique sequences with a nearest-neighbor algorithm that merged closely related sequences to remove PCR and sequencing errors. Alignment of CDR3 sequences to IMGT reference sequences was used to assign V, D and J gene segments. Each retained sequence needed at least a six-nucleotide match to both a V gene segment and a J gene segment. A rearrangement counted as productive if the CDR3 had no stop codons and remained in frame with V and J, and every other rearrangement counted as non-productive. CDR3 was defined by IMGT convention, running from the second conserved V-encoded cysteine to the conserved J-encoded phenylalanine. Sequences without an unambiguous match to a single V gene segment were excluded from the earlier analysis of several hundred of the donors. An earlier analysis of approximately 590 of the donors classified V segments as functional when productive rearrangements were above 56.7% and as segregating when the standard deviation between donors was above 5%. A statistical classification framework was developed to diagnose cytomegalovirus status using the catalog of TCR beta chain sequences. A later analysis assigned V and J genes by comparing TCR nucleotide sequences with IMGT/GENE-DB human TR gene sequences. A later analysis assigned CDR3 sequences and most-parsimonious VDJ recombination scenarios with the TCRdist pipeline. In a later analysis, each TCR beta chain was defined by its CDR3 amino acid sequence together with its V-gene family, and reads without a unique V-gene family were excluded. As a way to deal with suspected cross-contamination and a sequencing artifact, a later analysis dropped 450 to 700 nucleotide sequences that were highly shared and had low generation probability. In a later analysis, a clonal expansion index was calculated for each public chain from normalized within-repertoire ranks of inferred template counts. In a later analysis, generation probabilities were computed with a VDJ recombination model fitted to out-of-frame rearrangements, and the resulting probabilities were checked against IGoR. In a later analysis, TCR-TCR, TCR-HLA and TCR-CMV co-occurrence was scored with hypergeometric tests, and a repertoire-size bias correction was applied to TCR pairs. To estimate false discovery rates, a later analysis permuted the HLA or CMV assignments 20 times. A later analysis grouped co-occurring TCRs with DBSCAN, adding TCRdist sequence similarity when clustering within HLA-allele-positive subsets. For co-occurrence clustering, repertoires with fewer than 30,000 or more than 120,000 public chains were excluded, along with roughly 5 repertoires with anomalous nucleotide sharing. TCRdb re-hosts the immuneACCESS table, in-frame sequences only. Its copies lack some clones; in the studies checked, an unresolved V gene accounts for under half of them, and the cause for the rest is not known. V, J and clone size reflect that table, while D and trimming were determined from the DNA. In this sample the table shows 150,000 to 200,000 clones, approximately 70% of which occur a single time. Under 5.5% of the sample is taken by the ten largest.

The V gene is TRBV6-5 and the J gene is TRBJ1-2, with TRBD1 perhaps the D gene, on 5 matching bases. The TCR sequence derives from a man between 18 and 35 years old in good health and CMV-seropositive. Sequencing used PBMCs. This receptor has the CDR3 CASLPSGGGYTF. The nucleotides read TGTGCCAGCTTACCTTCGGGGGGGGGCTACACCTTC.